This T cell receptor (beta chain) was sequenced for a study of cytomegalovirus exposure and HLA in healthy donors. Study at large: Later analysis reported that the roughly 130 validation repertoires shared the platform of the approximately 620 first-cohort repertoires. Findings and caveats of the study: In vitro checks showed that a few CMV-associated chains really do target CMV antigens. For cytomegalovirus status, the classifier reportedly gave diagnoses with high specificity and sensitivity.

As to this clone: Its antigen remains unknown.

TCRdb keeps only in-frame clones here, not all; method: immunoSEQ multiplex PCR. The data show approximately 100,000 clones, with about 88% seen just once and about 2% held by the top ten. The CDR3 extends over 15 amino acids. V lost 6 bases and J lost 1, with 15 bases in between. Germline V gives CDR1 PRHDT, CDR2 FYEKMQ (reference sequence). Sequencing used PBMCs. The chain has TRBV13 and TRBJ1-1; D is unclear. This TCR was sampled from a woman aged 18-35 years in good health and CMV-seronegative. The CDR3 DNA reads TGTGCCAGCAGAAAGACTCGGGATGAGAACACTGAAGCTTTCTTT. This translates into CASRKTRDENTEAFF.